What follows are 32 T cell receptor beta chains derived from one specimen sequenced in a study of naive and memory T cell subsets. The library had UMIs added by 3' ligation of an oligonucleotide to TCR cDNA. The SP2 primer and nested alpha and beta constant region primers amplified ligated cDNA in four rounds. TCRdb processed the 5' RACE reads anew with MiXCR; each CDR3 protein has one entry. The sample records more than 50,000 distinct CDR3 sequences, more than 6.5% being singletons. The receptor set was obtained from a female donor in good health.

The chain couples TRBV18 to TRBJ2-3, with unresolved D. There are 15 residues in the CDR3. The V and J ends lost 6 bases and 0 bases respectively, with 13 bases between them. Germline V gene lookup returns CDR1 KGHSH and CDR2 LQKENI. The DNA of the CDR3 is TGTGCCAGCTCCGAAATAACCCTCAGCACAGATACGCAGTATTTT. Its translation is CASSEITLSTDTQYF.

This clonotype was observed a few times. This chain connects TRBV11-2 to TRBJ2-1; 12 bases align to TRBD2. Per the germline V gene, CDR1 is SGHAT and CDR2 is FQNNGV. V gave up 6 bases and J gave up 6 bases; unmatched junction bases: 3. This CDR3 is built from 14 residues. The CDR3 DNA reads TGTGCCAGCAGTCGACTAGCGGGAGCCAATGAGCAGTTCTTC. It translates to CASSRLAGANEQFF. Supplemented by reference TRBV11-2 and TRBJ2-1, the full variable domain reads EAGVAQSPRYKIIEKRQSVAFWCNPISGHATLYWYQQILGQGPKLLIQFQNNGVVDDSQLPKDRFSAERLKGVDSTLKIQPAKLEDSAVYLCASSRLAGANEQFFGPGTRLTVL.

This clonotype has just a few counts. The chain carries TRBV28 and TRBJ2-7; 9 nucleotides agree with TRBD2. The CDR3 loop spans 14 amino acids. The V gene's germline CDR1 is MDHEN and CDR2 SYDVKM. V lost 3 bases to trimming and J lost 7 bases; unmatched junction nucleotides: 7. The CDR3 spells CASSFPAGGGEQYF. DNA for the CDR3: TGTGCCAGCAGTTTCCCGGCGGGAGGGGGTGAGCAGTACTTC.

This clonotype was counted a few times. The rearrangement joins TRBV19 to TRBJ2-3; the match to TRBD1 covers 8 bases. This CDR3 contains 15 residues. The ends lost 9 bases at V and 2 bases at J; junction bases unmatched: 10. Looked up from germline, CDR1 is LNHDA and CDR2 is SQIVND (reference sequence). For the CDR3, the DNA is TGTGCCAGCCGACCAGACAGGGGACTCACAGATACGCAGTATTTT. It specifies CASRPDRGLTDTQYF.

This clonotype was recorded many times. The rearrangement links TRBV7-3 to TRBJ1-1; D is ambiguous. The CDR3 is 14 residues long. Germline assignment: CDR1 SGHTA and CDR2 FQGTGA. V dropped 7 bases and J dropped 1 base, with 13 bases sitting between them. DNA of the CDR3: TGTGCCAGCAAACCCAGCCGGGGGAACACTGAAGCTTTCTTT. It is translated as CASKPSRGNTEAFF.

This clonotype was observed a handful of times. The gene calls are TRBV29-1 and TRBJ1-3; D is possibly TRBD1 (6 bases). The CDR3 is 12 amino acids. V was clipped by 0 bases and J by 16 bases, with 16 bases between them. Germline loops: CDR1 SQVTM, CDR2 ANQGSEA. CDR3 residues: CSVEEAGQSSYF. CDR3 sequence (DNA): TGCAGCGTTGAAGAAGCCGGACAGTCTTCCTATTTT.

V and J are TRBV14 and TRBJ2-1, with 10 bases identical to TRBD1. The germline gives CDR1 SGHDN, CDR2 FVKESK. The CDR3 runs 17 residues. The V gene end was trimmed by 4 bases and the J gene end by 3 bases; junction bases not matched to a gene: 9. The CDR3 coding sequence is TGTGCCAGCAGCCTCAAGCTCGGACAGGGGGTCTACAATGAGCAGTTCTTC. Its translation: CASSLKLGQGVYNEQFF.

There are many counts of this clonotype. The chain is built from TRBV10-3 and TRBJ2-3; 10 nucleotides match TRBD2. V lost 0 bases, J lost 6 bases, and 9 bases stayed unmatched. This CDR3 has 17 amino acids. CDR1 and CDR2 (germline): ENHRY, SYGVKD. Written as DNA, the CDR3 is TGTGCCATCAGTGAGTCGGGACTAGCGCGACCACCTGATACGCAGTATTTT. It is translated as CAISESGLARPPDTQYF.

This clonotype was counted only a few times. The chain links TRBV15 to TRBJ1-2; 9 bases are a match to TRBD1. Germline loops: CDR1 LNHNV, CDR2 YYDKDF (reference sequence). Trimming removed 5 bases from V and 1 base from J; junction bases left unmatched: 5. The CDR3 covers 15 residues. Here the CDR3 DNA reads TGTGCCACCAGCGGAAACAGGGGGCTTAACTATGGCTACACCTTC. This encodes CATSGNRGLNYGYTF.

This clonotype was detected ten times or more. This chain links TRBV4-1 with TRBJ2-7, with no clear D. Germline CDR1 reads MGHRA; CDR2 reads YSYEKL. The V gene lost 4 bases and the J gene lost 3 bases, with 10 bases spanning the gap. There are 13 residues in the CDR3. The CDR3 DNA follows: TGCGCCAGCAGCCTAGGCGCCCGCTACGAGCAGTACTTC. It specifies CASSLGARYEQYF.

This clonotype was seen ten or more times. The chain joins TRBV6-5 to TRBJ1-6; unclear D gene. In germline, CDR1 is MNHEY, CDR2 SVGAGI. The CDR3 is made up of 15 amino acids. Trimming cost V 4 bases and J 5 bases, with 12 bases left between them. The CDR3 sequence is CASSSGGSNNSPLHF. In DNA form, the CDR3 reads TGTGCCAGCAGTTCTGGAGGAAGCAATAATTCACCCCTCCACTTT.

This clonotype showed up many times. The V call is TRBV18, the J call TRBJ1-1; TRBD1 matches 7 bases. Unmatched junction bases numbered 4, after V lost 0 bases and J lost 6 bases. The CDR3 length is 14 residues. The germline CDR1 and CDR2 sequences are KGHSH and LQKENI. This chain's CDR3 is CASSPPQGGAEAFF. The CDR3 coding sequence is TGTGCCAGCTCACCACCTCAGGGGGGGGCTGAAGCTTTCTTT.

The rearrangement joins TRBV27 to TRBJ2-7; D gene unclear. Per the germline V gene, CDR1 is MNHEY and CDR2 is SMNVEV (reference sequence). Trimming stripped 5 bases from V and 2 bases from J, with 19 bases between. CDR3 length: 16 amino acids. CDR3 coding DNA: TGTGCCAGCAGTACCACCCGACGAACTTGGACCTACGAGCAGTACTTC. Its translation: CASSTTRRTWTYEQYF.

The chain links TRBV2 to TRBJ2-7, with 8 positions matching TRBD1. The CDR3 is made up of 14 amino acids. Germline V gene lookup returns CDR1 SNHLY and CDR2 FYNNEI. Trimming cost V 4 bases and J 5 bases; bases outside gene matches: 7. The CDR3 DNA sequence: TGTGCCAGCAGTGCAGGGGGCGCAGTTCACGAGCAGTACTTC. This translates into CASSAGGAVHEQYF.

This clonotype was found many times. The chain joins TRBV28 to TRBJ1-3; TRBD1 agrees at 8 bases. Trimming cost V 6 bases and J 0 bases; bases outside gene matches: 7. The CDR3 covers 16 residues. Germline loops: CDR1 MDHEN, CDR2 SYDVKM. The CDR3 DNA sequence: TGTGCCAGCAGGAGAAGACAGGGGCGCTCTGGAAACACCATATATTTT. The encoded protein is CASRRRQGRSGNTIYF.

CDR3 bases: TGTGCCAGCAGTTCCTACCGACAGGGCACTATCTCTGGGGCCAACGTCCTGACTTTC. It specifies CASSSYRQGTISGANVLTF. The chain joins TRBV6-5 to TRBJ2-6; 7 positions agree with TRBD1. CDR3 length: 19 amino acids. Germline CDR1 MNHEY, CDR2 SVGAGI. V shed 4 bases and J 0 bases; nucleotides not matched to a gene: 12.

The table lists this clonotype with a few counts. This chain uses TRBV11-2 with TRBJ2-7, with D perhaps matching TRBD1 (5 bases). The CDR3 extends over 14 amino acids. V lost 5 bases and J lost 0, with 11 bases in between. Germline V gene sequence: CDR1 SGHAT, CDR2 FQNNGV. CDR3 nucleotides: TGTGCCAGCAGCCCCAGGGTTAGCTCCTACGAGCAGTACTTC. Encoded protein: CASSPRVSSYEQYF.

There are a few counts of this clonotype. This rearrangement joins TRBV20-1 to TRBJ2-7, with TRBD1 matching over 7 bases. The J segment lost 3 bases and the V segment lost 3 bases, leaving 11 bases of the junction unmatched. CDR3 size: 15 residues. Germline V gives CDR1 DFQATT, CDR2 SNEGSKA (reference sequence). In DNA, the CDR3 is TGCAGTGCTAGTTTAAGACAGGGAATACTCTACGAGCAGTACTTC. It yields the protein CSASLRQGILYEQYF.

The chain has TRBV20-1 and TRBJ2-5, with TRBD2 matching over 7 bases. Germline V gives CDR1 DFQATT, CDR2 SNEGSKA (reference sequence). This CDR3 spans 15 amino acids. J lost 4 bases, V lost 0 bases, and 8 bases had no gene match. The CDR3, as DNA: TGCAGTGCTAGAGAGGCCGCGGGAGCGGCAGAGACCCAGTACTTC. It specifies CSAREAAGAAETQYF.

This clonotype came up a few times. The CDR3 is CASSQTSGSSYEQYF. In DNA form, the CDR3 reads TGTGCCAGCAGCCAAACTAGCGGGAGTTCCTACGAGCAGTACTTC. The chain employs TRBV4-2 and TRBJ2-7, with 11 nucleotides matching TRBD2. The trim removed 2 bases at V and 1 base at J, leaving 1 base unmatched. Germline CDR1 is LGHNA and CDR2 is YNFKEQ. This CDR3 is built from 15 residues.

This clonotype was seen only a few times. V gene TRBV12-3 or TRBV12-4 combines with J gene TRBJ1-6; no clear D. The CDR3 sequence is 15 residues long. The germline V and J ends were trimmed by 6 bases and 6 bases, with 15 bases remaining between them. In DNA, the CDR3 is TGTGCCAGCAGCCCCCTTTCGGGGTTTAATTCACCCCTCCACTTT. This sequence encodes CASSPLSGFNSPLHF.

This clonotype was seen many times. The gene calls are TRBV5-1 and TRBJ1-4, with D possibly being TRBD1 (5 bases). The CDR3 is 15 residues long. V dropped 0 bases and J dropped 8 bases, with 14 bases sitting between them. Germline V gene lookup returns CDR1 SGHRS and CDR2 YFSETQ. The DNA for the CDR3 is TGCGCCAGCAGCTTGGACGGCCGAGGGACCGAAAAACTGTTTTTT. Amino acids: CASSLDGRGTEKLFF.

This clonotype showed up just a few times. The chain combines TRBV29-1 with TRBJ1-2, with D possibly being TRBD1 (6 bases). This CDR3 is built from 13 residues. Per the germline V gene, CDR1 is SQVTM and CDR2 is ANQGSEA. V was clipped by 1 base and J by 8 bases, with 14 bases between them. The CDR3 reads CSVEGDTFKGYTF. CDR3 coding DNA: TGCAGCGTTGAAGGGGACACTTTCAAGGGCTACACCTTC.

This clonotype was counted between two and nine times. J is TRBJ2-7 and V is TRBV7-9; 9 bases fit TRBD2. V shed 5 bases, J shed 1 base, and the junction held 6 bases outside the gene matches. Germline V gene data show CDR1 as SEHNR and CDR2 as FQNEAQ (reference sequence). The CDR3 is made up of 15 amino acids. The CDR3 loop is CASSRGGGASYEQYF. The CDR3 coding sequence is TGTGCCAGCAGCCGCGGGGGGGGGGCTTCCTACGAGCAGTACTTC.

In this sample, this clonotype turned up a few times. The V call is TRBV19, the J call TRBJ1-5; D is uncertain. This CDR3 is 13 amino acids long. The V end was cut by 7 bases, the J end by 4 bases, with 11 bases between. From germline, CDR1 is LNHDA and CDR2 SQIVND (reference sequence). The CDR3 protein is CASMPSPNQPQHF. The DNA of the CDR3 is TGTGCCAGTATGCCCAGCCCAAATCAGCCCCAGCATTTT.

The V call is TRBV11-1, the J call TRBJ2-1, with D perhaps TRBD1 or TRBD2 (5 bases each). CDR1 is SGHAT and CDR2 is FQDESV in the germline V gene (reference sequence). V was shortened by 3 bases and J by 0 bases, with 15 bases between the two germline ends. The CDR3 is 17 residues long. CDR3 sequence (DNA): TGTGCCAGCAGCTTGAGCCCCGGGACCGGCTCCTACAATGAGCAGTTCTTC. It translates to CASSLSPGTGSYNEQFF. The whole variable domain, filled in from reference TRBV11-1 and TRBJ2-1, reads EAEVAQSPRYKITEKSQAVAFWCDPISGHATLYWYRQILGQGPELLVQFQDESVVDDSQLPKDRFSAERLKGVDSTLKIQPAELGDSAMYLCASSLSPGTGSYNEQFFGPGTRLTVL.

This clonotype was picked up a small number of times. The chain recombines TRBV7-8 with TRBJ2-3, with TRBD2 as a possible D gene (5 bases). Germline V gene sequence: CDR1 SGHVS, CDR2 FQNEAQ. The CDR3 length is 14 residues. Trimming pared 3 bases from V and 6 bases from J, leaving 13 bases between. Here the CDR3 reads CASSFTGVADTQYF. The CDR3 bases are TGTGCCAGCAGCTTCACCGGGGTGGCCGATACGCAGTATTTT.

The V call is TRBV5-1, the J call TRBJ2-3; the D is unclear. With 0 bases removed from V and 3 bases from J, the gap between germline ends came to 5 bases. Germline-derived CDR1 and CDR2 are SGHRS and YFSETQ. The CDR3 contains 13 residues. For the CDR3, the DNA is TGCGCCAGCAGCTTGGTCCGGACAGATACGCAGTATTTT. This gives the protein CASSLVRTDTQYF.

Concerning this clonotype itself: Just one base apart from a much larger clone, this may be a read error. V gene TRBV30 combines with J gene TRBJ2-3, with D perhaps matching TRBD2 (6 bases). CDR1 and CDR2 from the germline V gene are GTSNPN and SVGIG (reference sequence). The CDR3 loop spans 13 amino acids. The CDR3 sequence is CAWSVRESDTQCF. The CDR3 bases are TGTGCCTGGAGTGTTCGGGAGTCAGATACGCAGTGTTTT.

This clonotype was seen ten or more times. V is TRBV7-9 and J is TRBJ1-1; D unclear. The V gene lost 1 base and the J gene lost 0 bases, with 6 bases spanning the gap. The CDR3 extends over 14 amino acids. Germline CDR1 SEHNR, CDR2 FQNEAQ (reference sequence). CDR3 in DNA: TGTGCCAGCAGCTTAGATCAGCTGAACACTGAAGCTTTCTTT. As protein: CASSLDQLNTEAFF.

This clonotype was seen many times. V is TRBV29-1 and J is TRBJ2-1, with D perhaps TRBD2 (5 bases). This CDR3 has 11 residues. Between the trimmed V and J ends, which lost 7 bases and 7 bases, there was a span of 11 bases. The V gene's germline CDR1 is SQVTM and CDR2 ANQGSEA. Here the CDR3 DNA reads TGCAGCGCTATGGGAGATAATGAGCAGTTCTTC. Protein product: CSAMGDNEQFF.

The chain uses TRBV29-1 and TRBJ2-1; 8 bases match TRBD1. Germline CDR1 is SQVTM and CDR2 is ANQGSEA. CDR3 size: 19 residues. Trimming at V came to 7 bases and at J to 5 bases, leaving 25 bases not matched to a gene. CDR3 loop: CSAQKGRGQKYQIHNEQFF. The CDR3 DNA sequence: TGCAGCGCTCAAAAAGGCAGGGGGCAAAAGTATCAGATCCACAATGAGCAGTTCTTC.